What follows are 25 T cell receptor beta chains derived from one specimen sequenced in a study of blood T cell repertoires in COVID-19. Data came from immunoSEQ multiplex PCR; TCRdb stores just in-frame clones and leaves some out. Here the sample spans 150,000 to 190,000 clones, around four fifths being singletons. Sequencing was carried out using PBMCs or T cells enriched from blood (not recorded which). Receptor source: a man aged 45-60 years who had recovered from COVID-19.

This clone was detected a few times. This chain joins TRBV7-8 and TRBJ2-1; 12 nucleotides line up with TRBD1. This CDR3 contains 18 residues. Germline CDR1 SGHVS, CDR2 FQNEAQ. V shed 5 bases and J 7 bases; nucleotides not matched to a gene: 15. CDR3 in DNA: TGTGCCAGCAGCGGGGGGCTACTCCCGGGACAGGGGGCGAATGAGCAGTTCTTC. Translating gives CASSGGLLPGQGANEQFF.

V gene TRBV19 combines with J gene TRBJ2-3; TRBD2 agrees at 16 bases. Trimming removed 4 bases from V and 4 bases from J; junction bases left unmatched: 2. Germline V gives CDR1 LNHDA, CDR2 SQIVND (reference sequence). This CDR3 region has 16 residues. This CDR3 is CASSTGTSGGADTQYF. The CDR3 DNA reads TGTGCCAGTAGTACCGGGACTAGCGGGGGGGCAGATACGCAGTATTTT.

This rearrangement joins TRBV27 to TRBJ2-7, with 10 bases that match TRBD1. J lost 2 bases, V lost 8 bases, and 9 bases had no gene match. This CDR3 region has 15 residues. Looked up from germline, CDR1 is MNHEY and CDR2 is SMNVEV (reference sequence). CDR3: CASGDRGSGTYEQYF. DNA for the CDR3: TGTGCCAGCGGGGACAGGGGATCCGGGACCTACGAGCAGTACTTC.

The V gene is TRBV29-1, the J gene TRBJ2-5; D ambiguous. CDR1 SQVTM and CDR2 ANQGSEA come from the germline V gene. Trimming cost V 7 bases and J 3 bases, with 12 bases left between them. The CDR3 consists of 12 residues. The DNA for the CDR3 is TGCAGCGGCCTAGGATATAAAGAGACCCAGTACTTC. It encodes CSGLGYKETQYF.

V usage is TRBV15 and J usage is TRBJ2-7, with 8 bases lining up with TRBD2. Per germline, CDR1 LNHNV and CDR2 YYDKDF (reference sequence). The CDR3 consists of 18 residues. V was pared by 0 bases and J by 0 bases, with 10 bases of the junction left unmatched. CDR3 in DNA: TGTGCCACCAGCAGAGATCGCCCAGCGGGGGCTAGCTCCTACGAGCAGTACTTC. This translates into CATSRDRPAGASSYEQYF.

This chain connects TRBV19 to TRBJ1-2; 7 bases are a match to TRBD1. CDR3 size: 13 residues. Germline V gene sequence: CDR1 LNHDA, CDR2 SQIVND (reference sequence). With 5 bases clipped from V and 7 bases from J, the junction kept 7 bases outside the gene matches. The CDR3 region has the DNA TGTGCCAGTAGTCCACAGGGGCCGGGTGGCTACACCTTC. Translated, it gives CASSPQGPGGYTF.

The CDR3 region has the DNA TGTGCCAGCAGTGACGGGTTATTAGCCTCTCGGTCCCAGCATTTT. This gives the protein CASSDGLLASRSQHF. The rearrangement links TRBV2 to TRBJ1-5; D not certain. This CDR3 is built from 15 residues. Germline loops: CDR1 SNHLY, CDR2 FYNNEI. V was shortened by 3 bases and J by 11 bases, with 20 bases between the two germline ends.

This chain joins TRBV5-8 and TRBJ1-2, with no clear D. The V gene's germline CDR1 is SGHTS and CDR2 YDEGEE. The CDR3 has 10 residues. Deletions cut 1 base from V and 8 bases from J, with 3 bases between. The CDR3 protein is CASSLQGYTF. CDR3 nucleotide sequence: TGTGCCAGCAGCTTGCAAGGCTACACCTTC.

The chain uses TRBV5-6 and TRBJ1-5, with D perhaps matching TRBD1 (6 bases). V was shortened by 0 bases and J by 5 bases, with 12 bases between the two germline ends. The length of the CDR3 is 15 residues. The V gene's germline CDR1 is SGHDT and CDR2 YYEEEE. The CDR3 is CASSLGGTLDQPQHF. The CDR3 DNA sequence: TGTGCCAGCAGCTTGGGGGGGACACTAGATCAGCCCCAGCATTTT.

The rearrangement uses TRBV7-9 and TRBJ2-3; maybe TRBD2 (6 bases). Trimming stripped 8 bases from V and 7 bases from J, with 25 bases between. This CDR3 contains 16 residues. Germline V CDR1 and CDR2: SEHNR, FQNEAQ (reference sequence). The CDR3 DNA sequence: TGTGCCAGCCGGTGGGCTAGCGCCCCCGGAGGAAATACGCAGTATTTT. Protein: CASRWASAPGGNTQYF.

In regard to this clone: Other DNA sequences in this specimen translate into the identical CDR3. The chain recombines TRBV5-4 with TRBJ2-1, with 12 bases identical to TRBD2. Germline CDR1 and CDR2: SGHNT and YYREEE (reference sequence). Trimming removed 5 bases from V and 8 bases from J; junction bases left unmatched: 8. The CDR3 has 15 residues. The CDR3 nucleotides read TGTGCCAGCAGGGACGCTAGCGGGGGGGCATATGAGCAGTTCTTC. This codes for CASRDASGGAYEQFF.

The chain recombines TRBV6-5 with TRBJ2-7, with 8 positions matching TRBD1. In germline, CDR1 is MNHEY, CDR2 SVGAGI. This CDR3 has 15 residues. V gave up 2 bases and J gave up 0 bases; unmatched junction bases: 3. The CDR3 spells CASSYRTGSSYEQYF. The CDR3 nucleotides are TGTGCCAGCAGTTACCGGACAGGGAGCTCCTACGAGCAGTACTTC.

V gene TRBV7-9 combines with J gene TRBJ2-2; D possibly corresponds to TRBD1 (5 bases). Trimming cost V 7 bases and J 0 bases, with 12 bases left between them. The germline gives CDR1 SEHNR, CDR2 FQNEAQ (reference sequence). The CDR3 extends over 15 amino acids. The CDR3 nucleotides read TGTGCCAGCACCAAGGACAACACGAACACCGGGGAGCTGTTTTTT. This codes for CASTKDNTNTGELFF. Combining the CDR3 with reference TRBV7-9 and TRBJ2-2 gives the whole variable domain DTGVSQNPRHKITKRGQNVTFRCDPISEHNRLYWYRQTLGQGPEFLTYFQNEAQLEKSRLLSDRFSAERPKGSFSTLEIQRTEQGDSAMYLCASTKDNTNTGELFFGEGSRLTVL.

This chain connects TRBV7-9 to TRBJ1-5; 7 bases map to TRBD1. Germline values: CDR1 SEHNR, CDR2 FQNEAQ (reference sequence). The CDR3 has 19 residues. The V gene end was trimmed by 5 bases and the J gene end by 1 base; junction bases not matched to a gene: 17. The CDR3 nucleotides are TGTGCCAGCAGCCCATTTGAGGGGGCGGGTAGGGACAGCAATCAGCCCCAGCATTTT. Its translation: CASSPFEGAGRDSNQPQHF.

This chain joins TRBV5-1 and TRBJ2-2, with D possibly TRBD1 on 6 matching bases. The CDR3 contains 14 residues. The V gene lost 3 bases and the J gene lost 6 bases, with 12 bases spanning the gap. The germline V gene encodes CDR1 SGHRS and CDR2 YFSETQ. The DNA for the CDR3 is TGCGCCAGCAGCTCCAACAGGGAAGCCGGGGAGCTGTTTTTT. It encodes CASSSNREAGELFF.

This clone was seen a few times. The chain has TRBV19 and TRBJ1-6; 8 positions agree with TRBD1. Per the germline V gene, CDR1 is LNHDA and CDR2 is SQIVND (reference sequence). With V trimmed by 5 bases and J by 9 bases, 6 bases remained unmatched. This CDR3 has 14 amino acids. The CDR3 region is CASSGQGMGSPLHF. DNA of the CDR3: TGTGCCAGTAGTGGACAGGGAATGGGTTCACCCCTCCACTTT.

The V gene is TRBV18, the J gene TRBJ2-6, with D possibly matching TRBD2 (6 bases). The V end was cut by 3 bases, the J end by 0 bases, with 15 bases between. The V gene's germline CDR1 is KGHSH and CDR2 LQKENI. The CDR3 is 18 residues long. CDR3 region: CASSPEGGTYSGANVLTF. The CDR3 region has the DNA TGTGCCAGCTCACCGGAGGGCGGGACGTACTCTGGGGCCAACGTCCTGACTTTC.

This rearrangement joins TRBV12-3 or TRBV12-4 to TRBJ2-1; D is unresolved. The CDR3 totals 13 residues. The V end was cut by 3 bases, the J end by 5 bases, with 8 bases between. The CDR3 nucleotides are TGTGCCAGCAGTTTCGGGTCCAACAATGAGCAGTTCTTC. This encodes CASSFGSNNEQFF.

The genes are TRBV11-2 and TRBJ1-2; D remains unclear. CDR3 length equals 15 residues. Trimming cost V 5 bases and J 5 bases, with 18 bases left between them. Germline CDR1 and CDR2: SGHAT and FQNNGV. CDR3 sequence (DNA): TGTGCCAGCAGCCCAACTAATAGGGAGTGGTATGGCTACACCTTC. Encoded protein: CASSPTNREWYGYTF.

This sequence joins TRBV7-8 and TRBJ1-3; 7 positions match TRBD1. The CDR3 is 15 residues long. Germline CDR1 reads SGHVS; CDR2 reads FQNEAQ. V lost 5 bases to trimming and J lost 6 bases; unmatched junction nucleotides: 10. The CDR3 spells CASSQGQSLVNTIYF. The CDR3 DNA reads TGTGCCAGCAGCCAGGGACAGAGCCTAGTAAACACCATATATTTT.

The chain has TRBV18 and TRBJ2-1, with 8 nucleotides matching TRBD2. Germline loops: CDR1 KGHSH, CDR2 LQKENI. The CDR3 is 13 amino acids. J lost 10 bases, V lost 4 bases, and 6 bases had no gene match. The CDR3 DNA reads as TGTGCCAGCTCACGGACTAGCCTATCCGAGCAGTTCTTC. Translated: CASSRTSLSEQFF. Full variable domain (missing parts from reference TRBV18 and TRBJ2-1): NAGVMQNPRHLVRRRGQEARLRCSPMKGHSHVYWYRQLPEEGLKFMVYLQKENIIDESGMPKERFSAEFPKEGPSILRIQQVVRGDSAAYFCASSRTSLSEQFFGPGTRLTVL.

The chain joins TRBV12-3 or TRBV12-4 to TRBJ2-3; no clear D gene. The CDR3 is made up of 12 amino acids. Trimming cost V 3 bases and J 4 bases, with 5 bases left between them. CDR3 sequence (DNA): TGTGCCAGCAGTTTGGCACCAGATACGCAGTATTTT. Translated, it gives CASSLAPDTQYF.

The DNA for the CDR3 is TGTGCCAGCAGCCAATCCCTGGCCACTGAAGCTTTCTTT. Translated, it gives CASSQSLATEAFF. The chain carries TRBV14 and TRBJ1-1; no reliable D call. This CDR3 is built from 13 residues. In germline, CDR1 is SGHDN, CDR2 FVKESK. With 2 bases removed from V and 4 bases from J, the gap between germline ends came to 8 bases.

The J gene is TRBJ1-6, the V gene TRBV4-1, with D perhaps matching TRBD1 (6 bases). Germline CDR1 is MGHRA and CDR2 is YSYEKL. V shed 2 bases and J shed 9 bases, with 17 bases lying between them. The CDR3 contains 16 residues. CDR3: CASSQTDRLVFSPLHF. The CDR3 DNA follows: TGCGCCAGCAGCCAAACTGACAGGCTGGTGTTTTCACCCCTCCACTTT.

This clone was observed a few times. This CDR3 is also generated by other DNA sequences in the sample. The chain recombines TRBV18 with TRBJ1-1, with D possibly TRBD1 on 5 matching bases. V gave up 6 bases and J gave up 2 bases, with 10 bases separating them. Germline CDR1 and CDR2: KGHSH and LQKENI. This CDR3 comprises 13 residues. The CDR3 DNA reads TGTGCCAGCTCCCCCCAGGGTAACACTGAAGCTTTCTTT. Translation gives CASSPQGNTEAFF. The full variable domain, in which reference TRBV18 and TRBJ1-1 provide the parts outside the CDR3, is NAGVMQNPRHLVRRRGQEARLRCSPMKGHSHVYWYRQLPEEGLKFMVYLQKENIIDESGMPKERFSAEFPKEGPSILRIQQVVRGDSAAYFCASSPQGNTEAFFGQGTRLTVV.